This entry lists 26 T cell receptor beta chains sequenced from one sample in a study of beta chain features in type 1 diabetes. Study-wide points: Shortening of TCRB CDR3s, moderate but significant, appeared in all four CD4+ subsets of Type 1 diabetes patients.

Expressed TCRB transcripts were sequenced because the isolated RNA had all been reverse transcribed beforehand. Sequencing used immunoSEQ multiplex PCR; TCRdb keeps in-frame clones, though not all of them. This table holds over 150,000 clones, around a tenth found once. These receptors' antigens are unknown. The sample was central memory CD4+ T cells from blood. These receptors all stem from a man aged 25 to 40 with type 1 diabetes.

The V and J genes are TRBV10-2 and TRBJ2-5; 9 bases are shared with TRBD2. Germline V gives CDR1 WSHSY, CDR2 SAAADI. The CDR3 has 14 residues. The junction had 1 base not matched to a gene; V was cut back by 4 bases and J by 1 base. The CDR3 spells CASSVREGQETQYF. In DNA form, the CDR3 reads TGCGCCAGCAGTGTGCGGGAGGGCCAAGAGACCCAGTACTTC.

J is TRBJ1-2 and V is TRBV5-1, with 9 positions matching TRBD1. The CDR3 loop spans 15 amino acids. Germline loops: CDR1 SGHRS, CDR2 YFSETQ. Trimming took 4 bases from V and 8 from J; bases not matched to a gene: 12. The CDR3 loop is CASSQFTGQGFGYTF. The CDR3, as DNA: TGCGCCAGCAGCCAGTTTACAGGACAGGGGTTCGGCTACACCTTC.

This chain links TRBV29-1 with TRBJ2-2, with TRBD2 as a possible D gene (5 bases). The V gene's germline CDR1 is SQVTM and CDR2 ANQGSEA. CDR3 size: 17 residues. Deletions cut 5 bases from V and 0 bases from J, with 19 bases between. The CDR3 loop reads CSVLPSGGLTNTGELFF. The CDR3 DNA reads TGCAGCGTTCTTCCTAGTGGAGGACTGACGAACACCGGGGAGCTGTTTTTT.

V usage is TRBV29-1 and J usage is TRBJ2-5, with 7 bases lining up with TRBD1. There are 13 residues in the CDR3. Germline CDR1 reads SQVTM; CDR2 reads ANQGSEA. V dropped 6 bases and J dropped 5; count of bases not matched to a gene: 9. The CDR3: CSVYRGRIETQYF. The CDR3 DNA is TGCAGCGTATACAGGGGCCGCATTGAGACCCAGTACTTC.

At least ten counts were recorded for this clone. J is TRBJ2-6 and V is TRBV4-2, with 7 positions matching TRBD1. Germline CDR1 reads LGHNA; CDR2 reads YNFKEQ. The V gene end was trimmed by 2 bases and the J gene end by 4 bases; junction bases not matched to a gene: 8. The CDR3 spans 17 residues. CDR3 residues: CASSQTGALSGANVLTF. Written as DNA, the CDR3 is TGTGCCAGCAGCCAAACAGGGGCTTTGTCCGGGGCCAACGTCCTGACTTTC.

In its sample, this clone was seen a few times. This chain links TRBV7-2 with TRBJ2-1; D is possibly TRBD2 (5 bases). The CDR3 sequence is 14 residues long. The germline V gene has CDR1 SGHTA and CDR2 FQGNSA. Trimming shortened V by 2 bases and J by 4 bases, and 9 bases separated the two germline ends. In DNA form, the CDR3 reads TGTGCCAGCAGCTTACTCCCGGGGTACAATGAGCAGTTCTTC. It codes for CASSLLPGYNEQFF. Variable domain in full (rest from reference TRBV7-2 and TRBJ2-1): GAGVSQSPSNKVTEKGKDVELRCDPISGHTALYWYRQSLGQGLEFLIYFQGNSAPDKSGLPSDRFSAERTGGSVSTLTIQRTQQEDSAVYLCASSLLPGYNEQFFGPGTRLTVL.

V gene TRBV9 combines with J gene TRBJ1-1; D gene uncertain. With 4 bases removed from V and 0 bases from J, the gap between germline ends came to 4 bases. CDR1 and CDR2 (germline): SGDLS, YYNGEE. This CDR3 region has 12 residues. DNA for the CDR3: TGTGCCAGCAGCCTATTGAACACTGAAGCTTTCTTT. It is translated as CASSLLNTEAFF.

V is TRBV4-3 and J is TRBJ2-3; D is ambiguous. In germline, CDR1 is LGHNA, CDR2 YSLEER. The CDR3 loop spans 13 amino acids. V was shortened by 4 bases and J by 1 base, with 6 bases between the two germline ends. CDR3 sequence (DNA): TGCGCCAGCAGCCGAACTCGCACAGATACGCAGTATTTT. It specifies CASSRTRTDTQYF.

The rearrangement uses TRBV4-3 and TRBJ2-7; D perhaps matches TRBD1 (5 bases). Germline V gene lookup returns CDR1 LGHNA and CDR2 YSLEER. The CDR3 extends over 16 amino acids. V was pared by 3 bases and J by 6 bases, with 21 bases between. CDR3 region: CASSQGWGRGDGEQYF. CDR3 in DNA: TGCGCCAGCAGCCAGGGCTGGGGAAGGGGTGACGGCGAGCAGTACTTC.

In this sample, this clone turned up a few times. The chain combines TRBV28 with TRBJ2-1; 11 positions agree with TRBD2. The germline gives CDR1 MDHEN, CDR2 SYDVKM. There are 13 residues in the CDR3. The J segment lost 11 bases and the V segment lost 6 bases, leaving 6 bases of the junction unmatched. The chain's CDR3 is CASRTSGRGQQFF. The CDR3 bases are TGTGCCAGCAGAACTAGCGGGAGAGGTCAGCAGTTCTTC. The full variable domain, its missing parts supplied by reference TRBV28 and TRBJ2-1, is DVKVTQSSRYLVKRTGEKVFLECVQDMDHENMFWYRQDPGLGLRLIYFSYDVKMKEKGDIPEGYSVSREKKERFSLILESASTNQTSMYLCASRTSGRGQQFFGPGTRLTVL.

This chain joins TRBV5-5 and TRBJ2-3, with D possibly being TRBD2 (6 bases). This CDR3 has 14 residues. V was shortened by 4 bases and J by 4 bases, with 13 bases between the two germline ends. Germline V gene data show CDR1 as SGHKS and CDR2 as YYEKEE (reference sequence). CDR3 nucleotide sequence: TGTGCCAGCAGCGGAGGGAGCTGGGCAGATACGCAGTATTTT. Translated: CASSGGSWADTQYF.

CDR3 sequence (DNA): TGTGCCAGCAGTTTGACGCCGGGAGCCACAGATACGCAGTATTTT. Its translation: CASSLTPGATDTQYF. The gene calls are TRBV28 and TRBJ2-3, with D possibly being TRBD2 (6 bases). The germline V gene has CDR1 MDHEN and CDR2 SYDVKM. V was shortened by 3 bases and J by 2 bases, with 12 bases between the two germline ends. The CDR3 is 15 residues long.

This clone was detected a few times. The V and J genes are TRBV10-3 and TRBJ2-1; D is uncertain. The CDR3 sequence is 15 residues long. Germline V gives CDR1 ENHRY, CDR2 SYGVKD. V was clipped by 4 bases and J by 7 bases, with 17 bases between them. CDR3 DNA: TGTGCCATCAGTGTCTTAAATACTCCTACGAATGAGCAGTTCTTC. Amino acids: CAISVLNTPTNEQFF.

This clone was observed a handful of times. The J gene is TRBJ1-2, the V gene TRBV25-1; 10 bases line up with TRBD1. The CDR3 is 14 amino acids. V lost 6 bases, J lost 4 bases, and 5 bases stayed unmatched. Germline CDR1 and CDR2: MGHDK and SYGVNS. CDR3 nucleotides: TGTGCCAGCAGGGGACAGGGGTTAGTCTATGGCTACACCTTC. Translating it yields CASRGQGLVYGYTF.

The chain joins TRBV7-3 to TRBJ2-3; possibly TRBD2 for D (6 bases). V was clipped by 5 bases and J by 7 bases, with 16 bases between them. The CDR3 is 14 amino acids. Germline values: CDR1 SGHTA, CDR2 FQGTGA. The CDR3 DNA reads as TGTGCCAGCAGCATGACTAGTATGGGGAATACGCAGTATTTT. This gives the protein CASSMTSMGNTQYF.

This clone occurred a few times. CDR3 sequence (DNA): TGTGCCAGCAGCGCGGACAGGGGGGTTGCTCTAGGGTATGGCTACACCTTC. Protein: CASSADRGVALGYGYTF. The chain uses TRBV7-2 and TRBJ1-2, with 10 bases matching TRBD1. The CDR3 has 17 amino acids. Trimming cost V 5 bases and J 5 bases; bases outside gene matches: 14. Germline CDR1 is SGHTA and CDR2 is FQGNSA.

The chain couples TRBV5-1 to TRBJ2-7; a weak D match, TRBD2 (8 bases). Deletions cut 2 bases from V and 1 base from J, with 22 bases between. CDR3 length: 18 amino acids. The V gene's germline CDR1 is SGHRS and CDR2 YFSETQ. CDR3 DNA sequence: TGCGCCAGCAGCTTCGCCTTTAGCGGGACAGACTATTCCTACGAGCAGTACTTC. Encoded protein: CASSFAFSGTDYSYEQYF.

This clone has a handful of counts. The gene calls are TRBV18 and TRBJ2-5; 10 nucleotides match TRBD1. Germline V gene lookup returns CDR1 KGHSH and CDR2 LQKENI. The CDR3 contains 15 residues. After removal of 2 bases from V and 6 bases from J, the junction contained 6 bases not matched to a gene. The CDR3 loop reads CASSPTTGGRQTQYF. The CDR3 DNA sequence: TGTGCCAGCTCACCAACGACAGGGGGCAGGCAGACCCAGTACTTC.

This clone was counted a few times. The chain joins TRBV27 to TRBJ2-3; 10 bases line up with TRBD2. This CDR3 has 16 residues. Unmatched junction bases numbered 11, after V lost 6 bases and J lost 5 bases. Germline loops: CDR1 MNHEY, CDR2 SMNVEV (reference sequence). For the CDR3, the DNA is TGTGCCAGCAGCCCACTCAGCGGGAGGGCCAAAGATACGCAGTATTTT. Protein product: CASSPLSGRAKDTQYF.

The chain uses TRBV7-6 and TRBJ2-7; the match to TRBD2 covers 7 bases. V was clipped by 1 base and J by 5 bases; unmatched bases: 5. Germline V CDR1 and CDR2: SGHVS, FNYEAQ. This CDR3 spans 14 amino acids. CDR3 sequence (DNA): TGTGCCAGCAGCTTAGGGCGGGAGTCCAACGAGCAGTACTTC. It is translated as CASSLGRESNEQYF.

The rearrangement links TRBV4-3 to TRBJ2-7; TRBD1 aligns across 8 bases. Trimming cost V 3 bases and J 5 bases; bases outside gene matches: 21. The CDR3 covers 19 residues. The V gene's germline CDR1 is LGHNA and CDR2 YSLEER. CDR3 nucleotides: TGCGCCAGCAGCCACCTCAGGGAGACAGGGGACTGTTTAAGGGACGAGCAGTACTTC. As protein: CASSHLRETGDCLRDEQYF.

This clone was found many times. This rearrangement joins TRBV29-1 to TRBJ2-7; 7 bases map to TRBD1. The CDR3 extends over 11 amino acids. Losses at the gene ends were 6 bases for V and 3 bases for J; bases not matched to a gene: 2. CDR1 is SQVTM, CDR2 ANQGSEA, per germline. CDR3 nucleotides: TGCAGCGTGACAGGGAACTACGAGCAGTACTTC. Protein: CSVTGNYEQYF.

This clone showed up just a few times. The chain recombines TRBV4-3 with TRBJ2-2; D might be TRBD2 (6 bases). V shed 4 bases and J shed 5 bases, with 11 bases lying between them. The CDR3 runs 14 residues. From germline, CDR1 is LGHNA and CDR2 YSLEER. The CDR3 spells CASSLVAGTGELFF. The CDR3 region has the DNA TGCGCCAGCAGCCTCGTTGCGGGGACCGGGGAGCTGTTTTTT.

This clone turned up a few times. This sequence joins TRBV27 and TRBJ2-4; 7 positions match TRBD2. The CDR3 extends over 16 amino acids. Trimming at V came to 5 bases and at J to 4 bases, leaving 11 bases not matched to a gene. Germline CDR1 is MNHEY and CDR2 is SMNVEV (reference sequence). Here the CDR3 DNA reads TGTGCCAGCAGTACACCGGCCGCCGGGGGGAAAAACATTCAGTACTTC. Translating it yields CASSTPAAGGKNIQYF.

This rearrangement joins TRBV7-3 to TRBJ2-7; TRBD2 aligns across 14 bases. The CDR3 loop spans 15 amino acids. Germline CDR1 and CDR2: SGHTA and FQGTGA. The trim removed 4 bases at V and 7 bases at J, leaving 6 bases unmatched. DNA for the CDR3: TGTGCCAGCAGCTCGGGACTAGCGGGAGCGGGAGAGCAGTACTTC. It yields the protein CASSSGLAGAGEQYF.

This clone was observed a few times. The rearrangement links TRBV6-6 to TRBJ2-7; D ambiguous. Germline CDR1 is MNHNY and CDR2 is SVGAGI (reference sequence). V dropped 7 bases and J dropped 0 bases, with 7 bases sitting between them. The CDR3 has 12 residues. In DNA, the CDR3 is TGTGCCAGCATGGCTGACTCCTACGAGCAGTACTTC. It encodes CASMADSYEQYF.